Included here is one TCR beta chain sequence, with context. Extraction of RNA preceded its reverse transcription into cDNA, which served as the sequencing template. Generated by immunoSEQ multiplex PCR, the TCRdb table keeps only in-frame clones and is missing some. The sample contains about 190,000 clones, 59% of which appear only once. The data originate from a study of CD8+ T cells in alopecia areata. Background on the study: Oral tofacitinib (5 to 10 mg twice daily) was administered to treated patients. Treatment ran 6 to 18 months, with 6 months of follow-up afterward.

Obtained from alopecia areata patients were lesional scalp punch biopsies along with peripheral blood. CD4+ and CD8+ T cells were sorted from PBMCs stained for CD3, CD4 and CD8. Trimming took 6 bases from V and 5 from J, leaving 6 bases between them. From germline, CDR1 is SGHRS and CDR2 YFSETQ. The CDR3 runs to 11 residues. The V gene is TRBV5-1, the J gene TRBJ2-1; unclear D gene. The clonotype was recovered from a human donor with alopecia areata. The sample consisted of CD4+ T cells sorted from blood, taken at week 0. The CDR3 sequence: CASKSDNEQFF. The DNA of the CDR3 is TGCGCCAGCAAATCAGACAATGAGCAGTTCTTC.